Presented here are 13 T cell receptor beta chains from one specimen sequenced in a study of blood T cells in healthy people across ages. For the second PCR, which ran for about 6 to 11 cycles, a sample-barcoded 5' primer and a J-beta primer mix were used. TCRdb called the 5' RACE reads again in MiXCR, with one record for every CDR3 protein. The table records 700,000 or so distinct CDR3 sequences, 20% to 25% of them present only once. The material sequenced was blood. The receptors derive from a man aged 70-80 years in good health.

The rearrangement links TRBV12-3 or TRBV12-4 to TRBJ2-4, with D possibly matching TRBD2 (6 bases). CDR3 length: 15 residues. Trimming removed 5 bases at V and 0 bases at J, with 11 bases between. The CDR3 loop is CASSPGDLAKNIQYF. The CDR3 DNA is TGTGCCAGCAGTCCCGGGGACTTAGCCAAAAACATTCAGTACTTC.

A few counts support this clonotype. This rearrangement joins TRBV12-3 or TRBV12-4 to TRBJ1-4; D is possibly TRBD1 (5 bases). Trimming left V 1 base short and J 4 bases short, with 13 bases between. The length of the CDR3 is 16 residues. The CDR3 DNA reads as TGTGCCAGCAGTTTAGGTTCAGGGCTCGGTAATGAAAAACTGTTTTTT. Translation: CASSLGSGLGNEKLFF.

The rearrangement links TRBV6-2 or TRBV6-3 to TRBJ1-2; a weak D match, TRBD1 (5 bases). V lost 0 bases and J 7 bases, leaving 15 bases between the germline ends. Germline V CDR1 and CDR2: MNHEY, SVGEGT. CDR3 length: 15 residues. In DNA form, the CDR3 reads TGTGCCAGCAGTTACTCCACAGGCTGGGATGGTGGCTACACCTTC. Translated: CASSYSTGWDGGYTF.

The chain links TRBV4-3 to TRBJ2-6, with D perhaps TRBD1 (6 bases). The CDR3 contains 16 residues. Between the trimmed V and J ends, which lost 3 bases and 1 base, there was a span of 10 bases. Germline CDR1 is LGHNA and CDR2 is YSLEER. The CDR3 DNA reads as TGCGCCAGCAGCCACACGACAGGTTCTGGGGCCAACGTCCTGACTTTC. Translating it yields CASSHTTGSGANVLTF.

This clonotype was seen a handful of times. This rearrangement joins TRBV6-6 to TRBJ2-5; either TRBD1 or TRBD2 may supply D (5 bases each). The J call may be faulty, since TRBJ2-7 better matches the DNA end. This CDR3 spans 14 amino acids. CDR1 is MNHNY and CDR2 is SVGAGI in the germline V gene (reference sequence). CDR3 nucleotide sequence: TGTGCCAGCAGTTACTCGGGACCCCCTGCCGAGCAGTACGTC. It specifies CASSYSGPPAEQYV.

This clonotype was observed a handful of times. CDR3 region: CASSLTGTSGRGASYEQYV. CDR3 DNA sequence: TGTGCCAGCAGCTTAACAGGTACTAGCGGGAGAGGGGCATCCTACGAGCAGTACGTC. The J gene is TRBJ2-1, the V gene TRBV11-1, with 11 bases lining up with TRBD2. The tail of the sequence fits TRBJ2-7 better, so the J call may be wrong. The CDR3 length is 19 residues. Germline V gives CDR1 SGHAT, CDR2 FQDESV (reference sequence).

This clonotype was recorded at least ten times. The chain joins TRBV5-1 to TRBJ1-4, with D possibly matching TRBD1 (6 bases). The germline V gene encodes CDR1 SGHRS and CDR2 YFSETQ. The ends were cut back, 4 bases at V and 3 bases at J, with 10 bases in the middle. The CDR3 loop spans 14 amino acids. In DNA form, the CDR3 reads TGCGCCAGCAGCCTAACAGGGTCTAATGAAAAACTGTTTTTT. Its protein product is CASSLTGSNEKLFF.

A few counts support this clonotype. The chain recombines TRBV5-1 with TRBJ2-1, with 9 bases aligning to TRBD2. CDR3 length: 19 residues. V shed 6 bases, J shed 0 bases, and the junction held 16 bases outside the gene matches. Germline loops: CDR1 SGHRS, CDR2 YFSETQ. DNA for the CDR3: TGCGCCAGCACCCTAAAGCGGGGGGCCTGGACGGACTCCTACAATGAGCAGTTCTTC. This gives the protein CASTLKRGAWTDSYNEQFF.

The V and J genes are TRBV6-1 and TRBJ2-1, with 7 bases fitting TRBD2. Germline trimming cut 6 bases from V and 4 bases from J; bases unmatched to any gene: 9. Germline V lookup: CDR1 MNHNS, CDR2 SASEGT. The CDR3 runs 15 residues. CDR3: CASSTQRGTYNEQFF. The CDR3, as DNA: TGTGCCAGCAGCACACAGCGGGGTACTTACAATGAGCAGTTCTTC.

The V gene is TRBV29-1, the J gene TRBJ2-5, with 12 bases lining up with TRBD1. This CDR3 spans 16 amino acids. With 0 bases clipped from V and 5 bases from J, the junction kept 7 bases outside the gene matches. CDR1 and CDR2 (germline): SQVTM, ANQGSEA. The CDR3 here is CSVEDLGDRGPETQYF. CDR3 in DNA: TGCAGCGTTGAAGATTTGGGGGACAGGGGGCCGGAGACCCAGTACTTC.

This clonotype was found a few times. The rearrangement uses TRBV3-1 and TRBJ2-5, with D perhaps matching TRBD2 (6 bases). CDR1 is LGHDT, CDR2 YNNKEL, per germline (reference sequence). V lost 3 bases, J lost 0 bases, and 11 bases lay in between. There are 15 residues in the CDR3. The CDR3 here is CASSQTGGNQETQYF. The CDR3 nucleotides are TGTGCCAGCAGCCAGACTGGAGGGAACCAAGAGACCCAGTACTTC.

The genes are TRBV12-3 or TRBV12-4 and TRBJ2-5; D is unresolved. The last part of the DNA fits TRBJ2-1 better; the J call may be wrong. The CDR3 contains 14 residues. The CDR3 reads CASSFNPTTNEQFF. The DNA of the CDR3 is TGTGCCAGCAGCTTCAACCCCACCACAAATGAGCAGTTCTTC.

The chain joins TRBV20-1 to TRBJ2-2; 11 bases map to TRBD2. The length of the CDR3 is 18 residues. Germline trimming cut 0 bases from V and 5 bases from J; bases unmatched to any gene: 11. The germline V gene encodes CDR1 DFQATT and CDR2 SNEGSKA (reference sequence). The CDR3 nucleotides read TGCAGTGCTAGAGAGCACACTAGCGGGGGACTCCGAACCGGGGAGCTGTTTTTT. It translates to CSAREHTSGGLRTGELFF.